Below are 21 T cell receptor beta chains sequenced from a single sample in a study of T cells in Graves' hyperthyroidism and ophthalmopathy. Authors of the study amplified TCR beta CDR3 regions from RNA transcripts. The HTBI set primed first-round TCR CDR3 RT-PCR. TCRdb re-derived calls from the multiplex PCR reads in MiXCR, one entry per CDR3 protein. This sample has fewer than 700,000 distinct CDR3 sequences, with roughly 15% found just once. Sequencing input: blood. These receptors were collected from a woman under 40 with Graves' hyperthyroidism.

To note about this clonotype: A read error is possible here, since a much larger clone lies one base away. The rearrangement uses TRBV3-1 and TRBJ2-3; D gene unclear. CDR1 and CDR2 (germline): LGHDT, YNNKEL (reference sequence). This CDR3 is built from 15 residues. Deletions cut 10 bases from V and 3 bases from J, with 20 bases between. The CDR3, as DNA: TGTGCCAACAGTTCTAGTCCCCGAGGAACAGATACGCAGTATTTT. Its translation is CANSSSPRGTDTQYF.

This clonotype was detected many times. The rearrangement uses TRBV6-1 and TRBJ2-7; 9 bases align to TRBD1. Per germline, CDR1 MNHNS and CDR2 SASEGT. The CDR3 sequence is 13 residues long. J was trimmed by 9 bases and V by 5 bases; bases with no gene match: 8. CDR3 DNA sequence: TGTGCCAGCAGTACGACAGGGGACAGGGCGCAGTACTTC. It encodes CASSTTGDRAQYF.

This clonotype was seen ten or more times. This sequence joins TRBV6-2 or TRBV6-3 and TRBJ1-1; D possibly corresponds to TRBD1 (5 bases). Germline CDR1 reads MNHEY; CDR2 reads SVGEGT. Between the trimmed V and J ends, which lost 4 bases and 0 bases, there was a span of 18 bases. The CDR3 has 17 residues. CDR3 DNA: TGTGCCAGCAGTTCCTCTCCCAGGGAGGCGATGAACACTGAAGCTTTCTTT. Its translation: CASSSSPREAMNTEAFF.

This clonotype was recorded at least ten times. The chain joins TRBV7-2 to TRBJ2-5; the D gene is possibly TRBD2 (5 bases). Germline CDR1 reads SGHTA; CDR2 reads FQGNSA. The V and J ends lost 6 bases and 5 bases respectively, with 16 bases between them. The length of the CDR3 is 14 residues. The CDR3 nucleotides are TGTGCCAGCAGTCCAGACCGGGGTTTGGAGACCCAGTACTTC. This codes for CASSPDRGLETQYF.

This clonotype was observed many times. J is TRBJ2-5 and V is TRBV6-2 or TRBV6-3, with 8 bases that match TRBD1. Germline assignment: CDR1 MNHEY and CDR2 SVGEGT. After removal of 2 bases from V and 5 bases from J, the junction contained 7 bases not matched to a gene. The CDR3 is 15 amino acids. The CDR3 coding sequence is TGTGCCAGCAGTTACCATGCAGGGGGCGCGGAGACCCAGTACTTC. Protein product: CASSYHAGGAETQYF.

This clonotype has just a few counts. The rearrangement uses TRBV10-3 and TRBJ2-7, with 15 bases that match TRBD2. J lost 0 bases, V lost 4 bases, and 4 bases had no gene match. This CDR3 spans 17 amino acids. CDR1 is ENHRY, CDR2 SYGVKD, per germline. The CDR3 protein is CAISGGLAGGRSYEQYF. As DNA, the CDR3 is TGTGCCATCAGTGGGGGACTAGCGGGAGGCCGCTCCTACGAGCAGTACTTC.

This chain uses TRBV6-1 with TRBJ2-7; 11 bases are a match to TRBD2. The CDR3 sequence is 20 residues long. Germline V gene lookup returns CDR1 MNHNS and CDR2 SASEGT. The V segment lost 6 bases and the J segment 4 bases; nucleotides outside the gene matches: 23. CDR3 sequence (DNA): TGTGCCAGCAGCCTTCTAGCGGGAGGTTACCGGGACTTTTCGAGTTACGAGCAGTACTTC. Amino acids: CASSLLAGGYRDFSSYEQYF.

Comments on this clonotype: A read error may explain this, as a much larger clone is one base away. The J gene is TRBJ2-7, the V gene TRBV12-3 or TRBV12-4; TRBD2 is a possible D gene (6 bases). V lost 3 bases and J 2 bases, leaving 14 bases between the germline ends. This CDR3 has 15 amino acids. The CDR3 DNA follows: TGTGCCAGCAGTTTTCGGACGGGAGCAGCCTACGAGCAGTACTTC. This sequence encodes CASSFRTGAAYEQYF.

The chain couples TRBV3-1 to TRBJ2-1; no definite D call. The V end lost 0 bases, the J end lost 12 bases, and 9 bases lay between the germline ends. Germline V CDR1 and CDR2: LGHDT, YNNKEL (reference sequence). The CDR3 extends over 12 amino acids. CDR3 sequence: CASSQEAWGQFF. DNA of the CDR3: TGTGCCAGCAGCCAAGAGGCGTGGGGGCAGTTCTTC.

The gene calls are TRBV28 and TRBJ1-5; 7 bases map to TRBD1. The CDR3 is 14 amino acids. V was clipped by 6 bases and J by 7 bases; unmatched bases: 9. Per germline, CDR1 MDHEN and CDR2 SYDVKM. CDR3 amino acids: CASRPETGMQPQHF. The CDR3 DNA follows: TGTGCCAGCAGGCCCGAGACAGGGATGCAGCCCCAGCATTTT.

This clonotype was seen a handful of times. This chain connects TRBV6-1 to TRBJ1-2, with D uncertain. Germline CDR1 MNHNS, CDR2 SASEGT. The CDR3 covers 14 residues. The V and J ends lost 6 bases and 4 bases respectively, with 15 bases between them. This CDR3 is CASSAPPDVYGYTF. The CDR3 bases are TGTGCCAGCAGCGCCCCCCCAGATGTCTATGGCTACACCTTC.

This clonotype appeared a few times. This chain uses TRBV5-1 with TRBJ2-7; tentatively, D is TRBD1 (5 bases). Germline V lookup: CDR1 SGHRS, CDR2 YFSETQ. Trimming removed 1 base at V and 0 bases at J, with 8 bases between. This CDR3 comprises 14 residues. CDR3 protein: CASSLIGASYEQYF. The CDR3 region has the DNA TGCGCCAGCAGCTTGATTGGGGCCTCCTACGAGCAGTACTTC.

This CDR3 reads CASPKGGASTDTQYF. The CDR3, as DNA: TGTGCCAGCCCTAAGGGGGGAGCTAGCACAGATACGCAGTATTTT. The rearrangement joins TRBV6-1 to TRBJ2-3, with D perhaps assigned TRBD1 or TRBD2 (6 bases each). V was clipped by 8 bases and J by 0 bases, with 15 bases between them. The CDR3 contains 15 residues. The germline V gene encodes CDR1 MNHNS and CDR2 SASEGT.

This clonotype has ten or more counts. The chain combines TRBV20-1 with TRBJ2-1, with 9 bases identical to TRBD2. The V segment lost 6 bases and the J segment 4 bases; nucleotides outside the gene matches: 7. Germline lookup yields CDR1 DFQATT and CDR2 SNEGSKA (reference sequence). The CDR3 is 14 residues long. The CDR3 here is CSALGLAEYNEQFF. The CDR3 nucleotides read TGCAGTGCCCTGGGACTAGCAGAGTACAATGAGCAGTTCTTC.

This clonotype occurred many times. This chain links TRBV27 with TRBJ2-7; 8 positions agree with TRBD2. The CDR3 covers 14 residues. The germline gives CDR1 MNHEY, CDR2 SMNVEV (reference sequence). Trimming removed 2 bases from V and 4 bases from J; junction bases left unmatched: 4. The CDR3 loop reads CASSLSGSMYEQYF. The CDR3 bases are TGTGCCAGCAGTTTAAGCGGGAGTATGTACGAGCAGTACTTC.

This clonotype was seen at least ten times. This chain joins TRBV7-2 and TRBJ1-2; 8 bases line up with TRBD1. Trimming removed 5 bases from V and 7 bases from J; junction bases left unmatched: 6. Germline-derived CDR1 and CDR2 are SGHTA and FQGNSA. This CDR3 comprises 13 residues. CDR3: CASSKGQGPGYTF. DNA for the CDR3: TGTGCCAGCAGCAAAGGACAGGGTCCTGGCTACACCTTC.

This clonotype was recorded many times. The V gene is TRBV28, the J gene TRBJ2-7; D not resolved. The CDR3 is 12 amino acids. The V end lost 5 bases, the J end lost 3 bases, and 8 bases lay between the germline ends. Germline CDR1 is MDHEN and CDR2 is SYDVKM. The chain's CDR3 is CASSPRFYEQYF. The CDR3 DNA sequence: TGTGCCAGCAGTCCCAGGTTCTACGAGCAGTACTTC.

This clonotype was detected many times. V usage is TRBV29-1 and J usage is TRBJ2-7; 16 bases align to TRBD2. The V and J ends lost 5 bases and 5 bases, in that order; junction bases with no gene match: 6. Germline CDR1 and CDR2: SQVTM and ANQGSEA. The CDR3 is 15 residues long. In nucleotides, the CDR3 is TGCAGCGTTCCGGGACTAGCGGGAGGGCACCACGAGCAGTACTTC. It translates to CSVPGLAGGHHEQYF.

The chain is built from TRBV7-3 and TRBJ2-5, with 7 bases lining up with TRBD2. V lost 3 bases, J lost 4 bases, and 2 bases stayed unmatched. The CDR3 runs to 13 residues. CDR1 is SGHTA and CDR2 is FQGTGA in the germline V gene. The DNA for the CDR3 is TGTGCCAGCAGCTTTGGGAGGGTAGAGACCCAGTACTTC. Protein sequence: CASSFGRVETQYF. Full variable domain (remainder filled in from reference TRBV7-3 and TRBJ2-5): GAGVSQTPSNKVTEKGKYVELRCDPISGHTALYWYRQSLGQGPEFLIYFQGTGAADDSGLPNDRFFAVRPEGSVSTLKIQRTERGDSAVYLCASSFGRVETQYFGPGTRLLVL.

There are a few counts of this clonotype. This chain connects TRBV15 to TRBJ1-6; D uncertain. V was clipped by 1 base and J by 6 bases, with 7 bases between them. From germline, CDR1 is LNHNV and CDR2 YYDKDF (reference sequence). CDR3 length: 14 residues. CDR3 amino acids: CATSRVEVNSPLHF. The CDR3 DNA follows: TGTGCCACCAGCAGAGTCGAGGTTAATTCACCCCTCCACTTT. Supplemented by reference TRBV15 and TRBJ1-6, the full variable domain reads DAMVIQNPRYQVTQFGKPVTLSCSQTLNHNVMYWYQQKSSQAPKLLFHYYDKDFNNEADTPDNFQSRRPNTSFCFLDIRSPGLGDTAMYLCATSRVEVNSPLHFGNGTRLTVT.

This clonotype has a count of ten or more. This chain connects TRBV28 to TRBJ2-5; a weak D match, TRBD1 (7 bases). This CDR3 has 17 amino acids. Germline loops: CDR1 MDHEN, CDR2 SYDVKM. The germline V and J ends were trimmed by 4 bases and 0 bases, with 18 bases remaining between them. CDR3 residues: CASSSGGQPVYQETQYF. In DNA form, the CDR3 reads TGTGCCAGCAGTTCCGGGGGACAGCCTGTTTACCAAGAGACCCAGTACTTC.